The clone carrying this T cell receptor beta chain has a single count. Germline V lookup: CDR1 MNHEY, CDR2 SMNVEV (reference sequence). The CDR3 sequence is 13 residues long. The V segment lost 5 bases and the J segment 8 bases; nucleotides outside the gene matches: 2. Method: immunoSEQ multiplex PCR; TCRdb's copy keeps in-frame clones and lacks some. Of 40,000 to 45,000 clones in the sample, approximately 92% were seen once. The entry originates in a study of T cell changes during pregnancy in multiple sclerosis. J is TRBJ2-1 and V is TRBV27, with 11 positions matching TRBD2. The input for sequencing was CD4+ T cells from peripheral blood mononuclear cells, taken before pregnancy. The TCR comes from a female donor with multiple sclerosis, enrolled in a pregnancy study. CDR3 DNA: TGTGCCAGCAGTCGACTAGCGGGGCATGAGCAGTTCTTC. Its translation: CASSRLAGHEQFF.